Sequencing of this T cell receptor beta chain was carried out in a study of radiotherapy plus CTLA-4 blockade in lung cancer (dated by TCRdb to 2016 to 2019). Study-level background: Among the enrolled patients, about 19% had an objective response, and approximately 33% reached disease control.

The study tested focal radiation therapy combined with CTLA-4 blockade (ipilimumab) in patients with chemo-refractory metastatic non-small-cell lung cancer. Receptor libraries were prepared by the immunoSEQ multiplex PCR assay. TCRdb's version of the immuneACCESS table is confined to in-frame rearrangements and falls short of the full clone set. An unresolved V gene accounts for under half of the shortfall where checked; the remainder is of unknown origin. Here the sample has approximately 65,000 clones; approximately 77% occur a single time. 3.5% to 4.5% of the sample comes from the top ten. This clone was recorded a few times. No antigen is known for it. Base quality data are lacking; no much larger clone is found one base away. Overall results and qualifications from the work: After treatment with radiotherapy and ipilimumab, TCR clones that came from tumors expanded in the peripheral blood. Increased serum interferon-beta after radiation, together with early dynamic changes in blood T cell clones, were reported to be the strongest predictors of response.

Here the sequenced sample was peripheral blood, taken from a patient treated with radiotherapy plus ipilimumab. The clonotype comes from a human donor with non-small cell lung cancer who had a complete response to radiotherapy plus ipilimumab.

The CDR3: CATSRDGVYSGNTIYF. The base sequence is TGTGCCACCAGCAGAGATGGGGTTTACTCTGGAAACACCATATATTTT. The chain uses TRBV15 and TRBJ1-3; the D gene lacks a confident call. Trimming removed 0 bases from V and 0 bases from J, leaving 9 bases between the germline ends. Taken from the germline V gene (reference sequence), the CDR1 and CDR2 loops are LNHNV and YYDKDF. The CDR3 spans 16 residues, from the cysteine through the phenylalanine. The only DNA kept is the CDR3, 48 bases in frame from the first base.